The 17 T cell receptor beta chains listed next were all sequenced from one sample in a study of vaccination effects on CD4 cells after COVID-19. No antigen is known for these receptors. Using immunoSEQ multiplex PCR, the repertoire was profiled, and TCRdb retains in-frame clones only, with some absent. The repertoire holds 67,000 or so clones, with around 81% as singletons. Antigen-specific CD4+ T cells were expanded with viral peptide pools in the ViraFEST assay before sequencing. Researchers isolated CD4+ T cells once 9 to 11 days of culture had elapsed. Each person got two doses of an mRNA SARS-CoV-2 vaccine, BNT162b2 or mRNA-1273. Specimen: CD4+ T cells from PBMCs cultured with HCoV-229E spike peptides, collected after COVID-19 vaccination. Source of these receptors: a human donor who received a COVID-19 vaccine.

The J gene is TRBJ1-4, the V gene TRBV5-1; D not resolved. The CDR3 is 14 residues long. V lost 4 bases and J 8 bases, leaving 15 bases between the germline ends. The germline CDR1 and CDR2 sequences are SGHRS and YFSETQ. The CDR3 nucleotides read TGCGCCAGCAGCACGGGAAACCTGGGGGAAAAACTGTTTTTT. Encoded protein: CASSTGNLGEKLFF.

The J gene is TRBJ1-2, the V gene TRBV5-6; 8 nucleotides align to TRBD1. Germline V gene sequence: CDR1 SGHDT, CDR2 YYEEEE. The ends lost 5 bases at V and 4 bases at J; junction bases unmatched: 4. The CDR3 covers 13 residues. CDR3 DNA: TGTGCCAGCAGATTAACAGGGGGCTATGGCTACACCTTC. Translating gives CASRLTGGYGYTF.

The CDR3 DNA sequence: TGCGCCAGCAGCCAAAAATTTGGGACGCCTTCGAACACCGGGGAGCTGTTTTTT. Amino acids: CASSQKFGTPSNTGELFF. The chain couples TRBV4-1 to TRBJ2-2; D may match TRBD1 or TRBD2 (5 bases each). The CDR3 contains 18 residues. Trimming cost V 2 bases and J 0 bases, with 16 bases left between them. The V gene's germline CDR1 is MGHRA and CDR2 YSYEKL.

The chain joins TRBV12-5 to TRBJ2-3; D perhaps matches TRBD1 (5 bases). The V gene's germline CDR1 is LGHNT and CDR2 FRNRAP. Deletions cut 5 bases from V and 1 base from J, with 10 bases between. The CDR3 extends over 14 amino acids. This chain's CDR3 is CASGLQGGTDTQYF. CDR3 nucleotides: TGTGCTAGTGGTCTTCAGGGTGGCACAGATACGCAGTATTTT.

This rearrangement joins TRBV12-3 or TRBV12-4 to TRBJ1-1, with D unresolved. This CDR3 region has 13 residues. Deletions cut 6 bases from V and 5 bases from J, with 13 bases between. CDR3 amino acids: CASRSYPGTEAFF. In nucleotides, the CDR3 is TGTGCCAGCAGATCCTACCCGGGGACTGAAGCTTTCTTT.

The chain employs TRBV3-1 (or the pseudogene TRBV3-2) and TRBJ1-2; maybe TRBD1 (5 bases). This CDR3 is 14 amino acids long. The V end was cut by 1 base, the J end by 2 bases, with 8 bases between. Germline V gives CDR1 LGHDT, CDR2 YNNKEL (reference sequence). Here the CDR3 DNA reads TGTGCCAGCAGCCAAGCCGCAGGGAACTATGGCTACACCTTC. It codes for CASSQAAGNYGYTF.

The chain is built from TRBV29-1 and TRBJ2-3, with D maybe TRBD2 (5 bases). Germline assignment: CDR1 SQVTM and CDR2 ANQGSEA. The CDR3 covers 11 residues. Here the CDR3 DNA reads TGCGCATCGGGAAGCACAGATACGCAGTATTTT. Protein product: CASGSTDTQYF.

V gene TRBV7-6 combines with J gene TRBJ2-1, with TRBD2 identical over 11 bases. The CDR3 sequence is 16 residues long. Trimming cost V 3 bases and J 10 bases; bases outside gene matches: 11. Looked up from germline, CDR1 is SGHVS and CDR2 is FNYEAQ. The CDR3, as DNA: TGTGCCAGCAGCTTCCAGACTAGCGGGGCCACACCCGAGCAGTTCTTC. As protein: CASSFQTSGATPEQFF.

V gene TRBV7-8 combines with J gene TRBJ2-1; TRBD1 might be the D (6 bases). Germline V lookup: CDR1 SGHVS, CDR2 FQNEAQ. This CDR3 has 13 residues. With 5 bases removed from V and 8 bases from J, the gap between germline ends came to 13 bases. Here the CDR3 DNA reads TGTGCCAGCAGCGGCAGGGGACGGTATGAGCAGTTCTTC. Translation gives CASSGRGRYEQFF.

The CDR3 DNA reads as TGTGCCAGCAGTCCATCGGCAGGGGCCGGGGAGCTGTTTTTT. Its protein product is CASSPSAGAGELFF. This sequence joins TRBV28 and TRBJ2-2; D might be TRBD1 (6 bases). This CDR3 comprises 14 residues. V was trimmed by 5 bases and J by 6 bases, leaving 13 bases between them. The germline V gene has CDR1 MDHEN and CDR2 SYDVKM.

This clone appeared a few times. V usage is TRBV24-1 and J usage is TRBJ2-2; 8 bases are shared with TRBD1. Unmatched junction bases numbered 8, after V lost 4 bases and J lost 2 bases. Germline CDR1 reads KGHDR; CDR2 reads SFDVKD. CDR3 size: 17 residues. The CDR3 loop reads CATSEKPGQANTGELFF. In DNA form, the CDR3 reads TGTGCCACCAGTGAAAAACCGGGACAGGCAAACACCGGGGAGCTGTTTTTT.

This clone was counted a single time. The rearrangement joins TRBV4-2 to TRBJ2-5; D is possibly TRBD1 or TRBD2 (5 bases each). The V gene's germline CDR1 is LGHNA and CDR2 YNFKEQ. The V and J ends lost 1 base and 2 bases respectively, with 17 bases between them. The CDR3 loop spans 17 amino acids. The CDR3 DNA is TGTGCCAGCAGCCAAGGAACAGCGAGGGGCCCGCAAGAGACCCAGTACTTC. Protein sequence: CASSQGTARGPQETQYF.

The CDR3 sequence is CASSPGLRRDTQYF. The CDR3 DNA is TGTGCCAGCTCACCCGGACTCCGGAGGGATACGCAGTATTTT. The V and J genes are TRBV18 and TRBJ2-3; the D gene is possibly TRBD2 (5 bases). Germline V lookup: CDR1 KGHSH, CDR2 LQKENI. Trimming cost V 3 bases and J 6 bases, with 13 bases left between them. The CDR3 sequence is 14 residues long.

CDR3 protein: CASSYSPGGTGELFF. The CDR3 DNA follows: TGTGCCAGCAGTTACTCTCCAGGGGGCACCGGGGAGCTGTTTTTT. The rearrangement uses TRBV6-5 and TRBJ2-2; 7 bases agree with TRBD1. V gave up 0 bases and J gave up 4 bases; unmatched junction bases: 2. From germline, CDR1 is MNHEY and CDR2 SVGAGI. There are 15 residues in the CDR3.

V usage is TRBV5-6 and J usage is TRBJ1-2; D uncertain. The CDR3 spans 13 residues. Looked up from germline, CDR1 is SGHDT and CDR2 is YYEEEE. With 2 bases removed from V and 3 bases from J, the gap between germline ends came to 8 bases. The CDR3 sequence is CASSLRDYYGYTF. The CDR3 coding sequence is TGTGCCAGCAGCTTAAGGGATTACTATGGCTACACCTTC.

The chain links TRBV7-2 to TRBJ2-3, with unresolved D. Germline CDR1 SGHTA, CDR2 FQGNSA. This CDR3 has 13 amino acids. Trimming shortened V by 5 bases and J by 2 bases, and 8 bases separated the two germline ends. In DNA form, the CDR3 reads TGTGCCAGCAGCCAAAGGCTCACAGATACGCAGTATTTT. As protein: CASSQRLTDTQYF.

J is TRBJ2-1 and V is TRBV7-2; D is undetermined. V lost 2 bases, J lost 10 bases, and 9 bases lay in between. Germline V gene data show CDR1 as SGHTA and CDR2 as FQGNSA. There are 12 residues in the CDR3. CDR3 nucleotide sequence: TGTGCCAGCAGCTTATATAACCGGGAGCAGTTCTTC. Protein product: CASSLYNREQFF.